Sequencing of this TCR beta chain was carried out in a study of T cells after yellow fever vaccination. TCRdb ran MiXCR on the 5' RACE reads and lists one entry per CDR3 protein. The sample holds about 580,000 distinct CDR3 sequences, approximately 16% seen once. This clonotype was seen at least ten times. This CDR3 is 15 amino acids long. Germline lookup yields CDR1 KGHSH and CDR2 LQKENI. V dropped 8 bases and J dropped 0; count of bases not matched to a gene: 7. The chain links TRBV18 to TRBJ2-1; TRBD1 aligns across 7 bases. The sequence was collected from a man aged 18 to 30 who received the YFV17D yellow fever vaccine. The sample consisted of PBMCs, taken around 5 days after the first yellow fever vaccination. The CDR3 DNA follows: TGTGCCAGCAGTCCGGGACAGAGCTCCTACAATGAGCAGTTCTTC. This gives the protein CASSPGQSSYNEQFF.